A selection of T cell receptor beta chains follows, all from one sample in a study of OX40 agonist ivuxolimab in advanced cancers. Sequencing used immunoSEQ multiplex PCR; TCRdb keeps in-frame clones, though not all of them. The repertoire holds some 50,000 clones, with 75% to 90% as singletons. Sequencing was performed on CD4+ or CD8+ T cells sorted from blood, taken in a trial of the OX40 agonist ivuxolimab. The receptors here all came from an adult with an advanced solid tumor such as melanoma, head and neck, liver or kidney cancer. Both conserved end residues are part of each CDR3. A D gene is named only where the DNA matches it firmly. Part of the rows lack a size; the others show once, few, many or a class for expanded clones.

>TRBJ2-1|TRBD2|TRBV9|few
TGTGCCAGCAGCGGATTTCCCCAACTAGCGGGACCCCAGAATGAGCAGTTCTTC
CASSGFPQLAGPQNEQFF
>TRBJ2-5|NA|TRBV19|NA
TGTGCCAGTAGTATAGCCCCAGCGGAGACCCAGTACTTC
CASSIAPAETQYF
>TRBJ1-1|NA|TRBV2|NA
TGTGCCAGCAGAGGACTTACTGCTGAAGCTTTCTTT
CASRGLTAEAFF
>TRBJ2-7|TRBD2|TRBV5-6|NA
TGTGCCAGCAGCTTGGGACTAGCGGGGTTGACGTCCTACGAGCAGTACTTC
CASSLGLAGLTSYEQYF
>TRBJ2-1|TRBD2|TRBV5-1|NA
TGCGCCAGCAGCTTATTAGCGGGAGACTCCTACAATGAGCAGTTCTTC
CASSLLAGDSYNEQFF
>TRBJ2-7|TRBD1|TRBV4-1|NA
TGCGCCAGCAGCCAAGTCGGACAGGGACCCTACGAGCAGTACTTC
CASSQVGQGPYEQYF
>TRBJ1-6|NA|TRBV6-4|NA
TGTGCCAGCAGTGACGGTCACGAGGGTTCACCCCTCCACTTT
CASSDGHEGSPLHF
>TRBJ1-1|NA|TRBV2|few
TGTGCCAGCAGTGAAGGCGCTGTAGCTTTCTTT
CASSEGAVAFF
>TRBJ1-3|NA|TRBV9|NA
TGTGCCAGCAGCGGAGGGATCTCTGGAAACACCATATATTTT
CASSGGISGNTIYF
>TRBJ2-7|TRBD1|TRBV4-3|NA
TGCGCCAGCAGCCCCGGGACAGCAGCCTACGAGCAGTACTTC
CASSPGTAAYEQYF